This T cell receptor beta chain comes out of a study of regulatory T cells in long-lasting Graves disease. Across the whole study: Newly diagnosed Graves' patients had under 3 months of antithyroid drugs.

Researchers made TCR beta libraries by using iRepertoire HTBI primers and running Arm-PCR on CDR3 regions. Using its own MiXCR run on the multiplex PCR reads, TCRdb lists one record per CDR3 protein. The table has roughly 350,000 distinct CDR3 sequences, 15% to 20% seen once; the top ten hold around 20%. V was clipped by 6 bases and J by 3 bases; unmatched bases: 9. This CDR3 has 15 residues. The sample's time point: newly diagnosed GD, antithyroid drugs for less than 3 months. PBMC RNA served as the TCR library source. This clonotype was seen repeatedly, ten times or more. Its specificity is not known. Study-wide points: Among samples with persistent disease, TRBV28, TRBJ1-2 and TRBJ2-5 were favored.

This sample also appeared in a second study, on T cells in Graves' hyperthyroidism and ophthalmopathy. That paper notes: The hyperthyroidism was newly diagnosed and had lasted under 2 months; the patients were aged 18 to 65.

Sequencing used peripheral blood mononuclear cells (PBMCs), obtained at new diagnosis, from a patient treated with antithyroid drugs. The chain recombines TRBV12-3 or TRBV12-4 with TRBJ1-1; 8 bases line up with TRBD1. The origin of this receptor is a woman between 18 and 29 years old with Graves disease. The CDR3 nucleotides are TGTGCCAGCAGAGAAAATACAGGGGGTGACACTGAAGCTTTCTTT. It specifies CASRENTGGDTEAFF.